This TCR beta chain was sequenced in a study of cytomegalovirus exposure and HLA in healthy donors. CDR3 length equals 14 residues. The ends lost 6 bases at V and 0 bases at J; junction bases unmatched: 5. Germline CDR1 and CDR2: SQVTM and ANQGSEA. Researchers ran the PCR with 60 Vbeta and 13 Jbeta primers. Method: immunoSEQ multiplex PCR; TCRdb's copy keeps in-frame clones and lacks some. The profile shows 150,000 to 200,000 clones, about 80% of them singletons. This clonotype was sampled from a man between 35 and 55 years old in good health and CMV-seronegative. The sample was PBMCs. The chain couples TRBV29-1 to TRBJ2-7; 10 bases map to TRBD2. The CDR3 loop reads CSVGTSGVSYEQYF. The CDR3 DNA reads as TGCAGCGTGGGAACTAGCGGGGTCTCCTACGAGCAGTACTTC.